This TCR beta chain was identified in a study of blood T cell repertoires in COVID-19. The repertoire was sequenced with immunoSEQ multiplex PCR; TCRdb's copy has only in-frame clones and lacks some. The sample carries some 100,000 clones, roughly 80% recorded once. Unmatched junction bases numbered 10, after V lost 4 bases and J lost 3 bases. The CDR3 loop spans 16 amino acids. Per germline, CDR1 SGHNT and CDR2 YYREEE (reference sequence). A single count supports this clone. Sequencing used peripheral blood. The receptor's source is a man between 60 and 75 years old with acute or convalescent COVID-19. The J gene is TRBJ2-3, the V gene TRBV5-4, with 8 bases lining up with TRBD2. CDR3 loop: CASSPRLAPATDTQYF. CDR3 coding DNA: TGTGCCAGCAGCCCAAGACTAGCGCCGGCTACAGATACGCAGTATTTT.